This is a list of T cell receptor beta chains from one sample in a study of blood T cell repertoires in COVID-19. Generated by immunoSEQ multiplex PCR, the TCRdb table keeps only in-frame clones and is missing some. The sample shows roughly 42,000 clones, 80% to 90% of them seen only once. Sequenced input: peripheral blood. The receptors stem from a man aged 25-45 years with active or convalescent COVID-19. CDR3s include the opening cysteine and the closing phenylalanine or tryptophan. A D gene is named only where the DNA matches it firmly.

TRBV19,TRBJ1-1,-,TGTGCCAGTAGGAATTTCAGGAACACTGAAGCTTTCTTT,CASRNFRNTEAFF
TRBV18,TRBJ1-1,-,TGTGCCAGCTCACCACCGGGAAGAGGGTCGGTCACTGAAGCTTTCTTT,CASSPPGRGSVTEAFF
TRBV7-9,TRBJ2-5,TRBD1,TGTGCCAGCAGCCCGGGACAGGCACAAGCCCAGTACTTC,CASSPGQAQAQYF
TRBV15,TRBJ2-3,TRBD2,TGTGCCACCAGCAAGGGACTAGCGTTAGATACGCAGTATTTT,CATSKGLALDTQYF
TRBV7-8,TRBJ2-1,-,TGTGCCAGCACCCAGGGTTACAATGAGCAGTTCTTC,CASTQGYNEQFF
TRBV3-1/TRBV3-2,TRBJ1-6,TRBD1,TGTGCCAGCAGCCTTGCCAGGGGGCGGAATTCACCCCTCCACTTT,CASSLARGRNSPLHF
TRBV6-5,TRBJ1-2,TRBD1,TGTGCCAGCAGTCCACAGGGACAGGCGTATGGCTACACCTTC,CASSPQGQAYGYTF
TRBV5-5,TRBJ1-1,-,TGTGCCAGCAGCGATAGAGTGGGGCCCCAAGCTTTCTTT,CASSDRVGPQAFF
TRBV6-6,TRBJ2-5,-,TGTGCCAGCAGTTACTCGTCACAGAAAGAGACCCAGTACTTC,CASSYSSQKETQYF
TRBV11-2,TRBJ2-7,TRBD1,TGTGCCAGCAGCTTAGTTGCCCTCCGTGACAGGGGTCTCGAGCAGTACTTC,CASSLVALRDRGLEQYF
TRBV5-6,TRBJ2-5,TRBD1,TGTGCCAGCAGCGTCACAGGGGTTCGGGAGACCCAGTACTTC,CASSVTGVRETQYF